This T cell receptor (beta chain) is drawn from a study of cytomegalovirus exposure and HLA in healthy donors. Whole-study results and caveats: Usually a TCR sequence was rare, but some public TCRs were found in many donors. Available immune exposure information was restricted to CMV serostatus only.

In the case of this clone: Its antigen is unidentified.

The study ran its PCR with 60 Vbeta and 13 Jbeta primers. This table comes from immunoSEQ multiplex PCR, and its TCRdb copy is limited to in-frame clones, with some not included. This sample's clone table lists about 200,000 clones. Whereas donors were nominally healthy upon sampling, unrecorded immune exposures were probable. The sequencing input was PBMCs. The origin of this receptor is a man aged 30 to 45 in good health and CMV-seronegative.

The chain's CDR3 is CASSVASNQPQHF. CDR3 DNA: TGTGCCAGCAGTGTGGCTAGCAATCAGCCCCAGCATTTT. The chain uses TRBV6-5 and TRBJ1-5; D call uncertain. From germline, CDR1 is MNHEY and CDR2 SVGAGI. V was shortened by 5 bases and J by 0 bases, with 5 bases between the two germline ends. This CDR3 contains 13 residues.